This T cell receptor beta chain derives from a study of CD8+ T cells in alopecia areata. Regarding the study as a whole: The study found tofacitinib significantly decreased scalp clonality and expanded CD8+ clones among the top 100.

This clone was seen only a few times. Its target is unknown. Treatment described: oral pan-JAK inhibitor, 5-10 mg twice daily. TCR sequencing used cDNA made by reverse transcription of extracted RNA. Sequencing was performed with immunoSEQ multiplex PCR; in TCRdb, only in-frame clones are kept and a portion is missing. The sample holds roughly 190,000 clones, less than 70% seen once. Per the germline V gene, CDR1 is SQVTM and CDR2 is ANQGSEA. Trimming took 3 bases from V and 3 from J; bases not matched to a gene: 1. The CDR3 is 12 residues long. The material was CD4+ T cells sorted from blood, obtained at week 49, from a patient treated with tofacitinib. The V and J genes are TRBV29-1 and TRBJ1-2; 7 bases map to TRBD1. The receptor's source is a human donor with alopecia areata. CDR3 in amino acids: CSVDTGDYGYTF. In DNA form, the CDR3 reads TGCAGCGTTGACACAGGGGACTATGGCTACACCTTC.